The 28 T cell receptor beta chains reported below all come from one sample, sequenced in a study of CD8 T cells in ankylosing spondylitis. Their antigens remain unidentified. The study's findings and limits: A TCR beta motif of eight or nine highly homologous variants seemed to mark ankylosing spondylitis blood.

Using its own MiXCR run on the 5' RACE reads, TCRdb lists one record per CDR3 protein. Of a few hundred thousand distinct CDR3 sequences listed, 6.5% to 10% are singletons. Sequenced material: blood, either unsorted or a sorted T cell fraction (not recorded which). The receptors shown here come from a male donor with ankylosing spondylitis.

The chain carries TRBV19 and TRBJ1-5; D is undetermined. Germline V gene lookup returns CDR1 LNHDA and CDR2 SQIVND (reference sequence). The CDR3 extends over 13 amino acids. V dropped 7 bases and J dropped 5 bases, with 12 bases sitting between them. The CDR3 region has the DNA TGTGCCAGTAATAGGCAGCTCGATCAGCCCCAGCATTTT. This gives the protein CASNRQLDQPQHF. The entire variable domain, with the rest obtained from reference TRBV19 and TRBJ1-5, is as follows: DGGITQSPKYLFRKEGQNVTLSCEQNLNHDAMYWYRQDPGQGLRLIYYSQIVNDFQKGDIAEGYSVSREKKESFPLTVTSAQKNPTAFYLCASNRQLDQPQHFGDGTRLSIL.

The rearrangement joins TRBV7-3 to TRBJ2-1; the D gene is possibly TRBD2 (6 bases). This CDR3 is 15 amino acids long. V gave up 3 bases and J gave up 5 bases, with 14 bases separating them. CDR1 is SGHTA, CDR2 FQGTGA, per germline. The CDR3 nucleotides read TGTGCCAGCAGCTTTGGACCCGGGGGAGACAATGAGCAGTTCTTC. It yields the protein CASSFGPGGDNEQFF.

This clonotype has ten or more counts. V usage is TRBV5-1 and J usage is TRBJ2-2, with a weak D call TRBD1 (5 bases). This CDR3 comprises 15 residues. Germline CDR1 SGHRS, CDR2 YFSETQ. Trimming pared 4 bases from V and 0 bases from J, leaving 10 bases between. CDR3 region: CASSQDSANTGELFF. DNA for the CDR3: TGCGCCAGCAGCCAAGACAGTGCGAACACCGGGGAGCTGTTTTTT.

The sample holds a few counts of this clonotype. This chain connects TRBV5-1 to TRBJ2-1; TRBD2 agrees at 7 bases. Trimming cost V 6 bases and J 0 bases; bases outside gene matches: 12. Per the germline V gene, CDR1 is SGHRS and CDR2 is YFSETQ. The CDR3 has 17 residues. CDR3 sequence: CASTLNVRESSYNEQFF. In nucleotides, the CDR3 is TGCGCCAGCACCCTGAATGTGCGGGAGAGCTCCTACAATGAGCAGTTCTTC.

This clonotype was recorded at least ten times. This chain uses TRBV14 with TRBJ2-1; TRBD1 agrees at 8 bases. This CDR3 contains 16 residues. The trim removed 1 base at V and 7 bases at J, leaving 9 bases unmatched. CDR1 is SGHDN and CDR2 is FVKESK in the germline V gene. The CDR3, as DNA: TGTGCCAGCAGCCAAGGGCGACAGGGGCTCCGGAATGAGCAGTTCTTC. Its translation is CASSQGRQGLRNEQFF.

This clonotype was observed at least ten times. The rearrangement links TRBV5-1 to TRBJ2-1; possible D gene TRBD2, 6 bases. Trimming shortened V by 1 base and J by 5 bases, and 10 bases separated the two germline ends. CDR3 size: 14 residues. Germline-derived CDR1 and CDR2 are SGHRS and YFSETQ. CDR3 nucleotide sequence: TGCGCCAGCAGCTTGTTCGGGGGTAACAATGAGCAGTTCTTC. It codes for CASSLFGGNNEQFF.

This clonotype was counted between two and nine times. This chain uses TRBV6-2 or TRBV6-3 with TRBJ1-5; D unclear. The germline V and J ends were trimmed by 5 bases and 2 bases, with 13 bases remaining between them. This CDR3 contains 15 residues. Germline V gives CDR1 MNHEY, CDR2 SVGEGT. Here the CDR3 reads CASSRPQARNQPQHF. The CDR3 DNA is TGTGCCAGCAGTCGACCGCAGGCGCGCAATCAGCCCCAGCATTTT.

The sample holds a few counts of this clonotype. J is TRBJ2-6 and V is TRBV4-3; possibly TRBD2 for D (6 bases). Germline loops: CDR1 LGHNA, CDR2 YSLEER. The V gene lost 0 bases and the J gene lost 0 bases, with 15 bases spanning the gap. CDR3 length equals 19 residues. The CDR3 sequence is CASSQDFGGVGSGANVLTF. The CDR3, as DNA: TGCGCCAGCAGCCAAGATTTTGGAGGGGTGGGCTCTGGGGCCAACGTCCTGACTTTC.

CDR3 residues: CASSRTTANKNTEAFF. CDR3 nucleotide sequence: TGTGCCAGCTCACGTACAACAGCGAATAAGAACACTGAAGCTTTCTTT. The genes are TRBV18 and TRBJ1-1; D is unclear. CDR1 is KGHSH, CDR2 LQKENI, per germline. Trimming left V 4 bases short and J 1 base short, with 16 bases between. The CDR3 loop spans 16 amino acids. Full variable domain (missing parts from reference TRBV18 and TRBJ1-1): NAGVMQNPRHLVRRRGQEARLRCSPMKGHSHVYWYRQLPEEGLKFMVYLQKENIIDESGMPKERFSAEFPKEGPSILRIQQVVRGDSAAYFCASSRTTANKNTEAFFGQGTRLTVV.

This clonotype was observed a few times. The rearrangement joins TRBV11-2 to TRBJ2-7; unclear D gene. Trimming removed 4 bases from V and 9 bases from J, with 10 bases in between. CDR3 length equals 11 residues. Germline-derived CDR1 and CDR2 are SGHAT and FQNNGV. This CDR3 is CASSSDVGQYF. The CDR3 coding sequence is TGTGCCAGCAGCTCAGACGTTGGGCAGTACTTC.

This chain uses TRBV28 with TRBJ2-2; 8 bases are a match to TRBD2. V trimming: 8 bases; J trimming: 5 bases; junction bases outside the gene matches: 10. This CDR3 comprises 15 residues. Germline-derived CDR1 and CDR2 are MDHEN and SYDVKM. The CDR3 sequence is CASQPPTGGTGELFF. The CDR3 bases are TGTGCCAGCCAGCCCCCTACGGGAGGGACCGGGGAGCTGTTTTTT.

CDR3 sequence reads: CASSHTSGRANEQFF. The CDR3 bases are TGTGCCAGCAGCCATACTAGCGGGAGGGCCAATGAGCAGTTCTTC. The genes are TRBV3-1 and TRBJ2-1; TRBD2 agrees at 13 bases. V shed 3 bases, J shed 6 bases, and the junction held 2 bases outside the gene matches. Germline CDR1 LGHDT, CDR2 YNNKEL (reference sequence). CDR3 length equals 15 residues.

J is TRBJ2-3 and V is TRBV24-1; perhaps TRBD1 as D (5 bases). This CDR3 is 14 amino acids long. Germline values: CDR1 KGHDR, CDR2 SFDVKD. The ends were cut back, 7 bases at V and 3 bases at J, with 13 bases in the middle. CDR3 amino acids: CATSPGFGTDTQYF. DNA of the CDR3: TGTGCCACCAGCCCAGGGTTCGGGACAGATACGCAGTATTTT.

This clonotype has more than one count but fewer than ten. The rearrangement links TRBV20-1 to TRBJ2-5, with D maybe TRBD1 (6 bases). Germline lookup yields CDR1 DFQATT and CDR2 SNEGSKA (reference sequence). The CDR3 is made up of 15 amino acids. V was clipped by 6 bases and J by 5 bases, with 22 bases between them. The CDR3 loop is CSAQTYRTDRETQYF. CDR3 coding DNA: TGCAGTGCCCAGACTTACCGGACAGATCGGGAGACCCAGTACTTC.

This clonotype was recorded at least ten times. The chain recombines TRBV3-1 with TRBJ2-2; D ambiguous. The CDR3 has 13 amino acids. The germline V gene has CDR1 LGHDT and CDR2 YNNKEL (reference sequence). Between the trimmed V and J ends, which lost 3 bases and 8 bases, there was a span of 10 bases. The CDR3 DNA is TGTGCCAGCAGCCATCAAAGTCTTGGGGAGCTGTTTTTT. Its protein is CASSHQSLGELFF. The variable domain in full, completed from reference TRBV3-1 and TRBJ2-2, reads DTAVSQTPKYLVTQMGNDKSIKCEQNLGHDTMYWYKQDSKKFLKIMFSYNNKELIINETVPNRFSPKSPDKAHLNLHINSLELGDSAVYFCASSHQSLGELFFGEGSRLTVL.

Remarks on this clonotype: One end of the junction is discordant with germline, which a read error may explain. The J gene is TRBJ1-1, the V gene TRBV7-6; TRBD1 agrees at 10 bases. CDR3 length equals 14 residues. Germline values: CDR1 SGHVS, CDR2 FNYEAQ. The CDR3 bases are TGTGCCAGCAGCCCCGACAGGGGGCTTACTGAAGCTGTCTTT. It encodes CASSPDRGLTEAVF.

This clonotype was counted only a few times. This chain uses TRBV11-2 with TRBJ2-4, with D tentatively TRBD1 (5 bases). V lost 4 bases, J lost 4 bases, and 14 bases lay in between. The germline V gene has CDR1 SGHAT and CDR2 FQNNGV. The CDR3 is 15 residues long. The CDR3: CASSWPTVNKNIQYF. CDR3 sequence (DNA): TGTGCCAGCAGCTGGCCGACAGTAAATAAAAACATTCAGTACTTC.

V and J are TRBV6-5 and TRBJ2-7, with D perhaps matching TRBD1 or TRBD2 (5 bases each). This CDR3 is 16 amino acids long. V dropped 0 bases and J dropped 5 bases, with 17 bases sitting between them. The germline V gene encodes CDR1 MNHEY and CDR2 SVGAGI. This chain's CDR3 is CASSYSYGGFNDEQYF. CDR3 DNA: TGTGCCAGCAGTTACTCGTATGGGGGATTTAACGACGAGCAGTACTTC.

For this clonotype: Mismatch with germline at one junction end may stem from a read error. The chain carries TRBV29-1 and TRBJ2-3; the D is unclear. This CDR3 comprises 13 residues. The germline CDR1 and CDR2 sequences are SQVTM and ANQGSEA. The CDR3 nucleotides read TGCAGCGTTGAAGAGCGCGGCACAGATGCGCAGTATTTT. Residues: CSVEERGTDAQYF.

This clonotype was picked up a small number of times. V usage is TRBV20-1 and J usage is TRBJ1-2; weak D call: TRBD1 (5 bases). Germline V gene lookup returns CDR1 DFQATT and CDR2 SNEGSKA (reference sequence). Trimming removed 0 bases at V and 5 bases at J, with 22 bases between. This CDR3 has 17 residues. The CDR3 nucleotides are TGCAGTGCTAGAGACGACGCCCCCTACAGGTCGGGGTATGGCTACACCTTC. Its translation: CSARDDAPYRSGYGYTF.

This chain links TRBV13 with TRBJ1-4, with TRBD1 as a possible D gene (6 bases). The CDR3 extends over 15 amino acids. CDR1 PRHDT and CDR2 FYEKMQ come from the germline V gene (reference sequence). V lost 2 bases and J 4 bases, leaving 11 bases between the germline ends. CDR3 bases: TGTGCCAGCAGCTTATCGGGACACAGTAATGAAAAACTGTTTTTT. It codes for CASSLSGHSNEKLFF.

The table lists this clonotype with many counts. The V call is TRBV7-2, the J call TRBJ2-7; TRBD2 aligns across 12 bases. The CDR3 has 15 amino acids. Germline lookup yields CDR1 SGHTA and CDR2 FQGNSA. After removal of 5 bases from V and 4 bases from J, the junction contained 6 bases not matched to a gene. CDR3 in DNA: TGTGCCAGCAGCATTTGGACTAGCGGGAATTACGAGCAGTACTTC. Translating it yields CASSIWTSGNYEQYF.

The chain joins TRBV27 to TRBJ1-6; D is uncertain. The germline V gene has CDR1 MNHEY and CDR2 SMNVEV (reference sequence). The CDR3 extends over 16 amino acids. Trimming pared 3 bases from V and 0 bases from J, leaving 9 bases between. For the CDR3, the DNA is TGTGCCAGCAGTTTTGGGCTAAGCTCCTATAATTCACCCCTCCACTTT. This codes for CASSFGLSSYNSPLHF.

The V and J genes are TRBV9 and TRBJ2-1; D is possibly TRBD2 (6 bases). Trimming cost V 2 bases and J 7 bases, with 10 bases left between them. There are 13 residues in the CDR3. Germline loops: CDR1 SGDLS, CDR2 YYNGEE. CDR3: CASSVRGGNEQFF. The CDR3 region has the DNA TGTGCCAGCAGCGTCCGGGGAGGAAATGAGCAGTTCTTC. The entire variable domain, with the rest obtained from reference TRBV9 and TRBJ2-1, is as follows: DSGVTQTPKHLITATGQRVTLRCSPRSGDLSVYWYQQSLDQGLQFLIQYYNGEERAKGNILERFSAQQFPDLHSELNLSSLELGDSALYFCASSVRGGNEQFFGPGTRLTVL.

In this sample, this clonotype turned up many times. The CDR3 protein is CASSPASGSYNEQFF. The CDR3 coding sequence is TGTGCCAGCAGCCCCGCTAGCGGCTCCTACAATGAGCAGTTCTTC. The rearrangement links TRBV27 to TRBJ2-1; 7 positions match TRBD2. The germline CDR1 and CDR2 sequences are MNHEY and SMNVEV (reference sequence). CDR3 length equals 15 residues. Trimming removed 6 bases from V and 0 bases from J; junction bases left unmatched: 5.

This clonotype has a handful of counts. V and J are TRBV12-3 or TRBV12-4 and TRBJ2-3; D remains ambiguous. V was shortened by 8 bases and J by 4 bases, with 10 bases between the two germline ends. The CDR3 extends over 12 amino acids. CDR3 in amino acids: CASGDEADTQYF. The DNA of the CDR3 is TGTGCCAGCGGTGATGAGGCAGATACGCAGTATTTT.

This clonotype came up a few times. The junction departs from the called germline gene at one end, perhaps through a read error. This chain connects TRBV7-3 to TRBJ2-1, with D tentatively TRBD1 (5 bases). Germline assignment: CDR1 SGHTA and CDR2 FQGTGA. CDR3 size: 15 residues. The CDR3 loop reads CSSSSVRGNYNEQFF. Written as DNA, the CDR3 is TGTTCCAGCAGCTCCGTTAGGGGAAACTACAATGAGCAGTTCTTC.

This clonotype has ten or more counts. The genes are TRBV29-1 and TRBJ2-1, with a possible D match to TRBD1 (5 bases). This CDR3 is 14 amino acids long. Trimming took off 8 bases at V and 4 bases at J, with 18 bases between the two ends. The germline gives CDR1 SQVTM, CDR2 ANQGSEA. The CDR3 spells CSSEKGLRYNEQFF. DNA of the CDR3: TGCAGCTCAGAGAAGGGGCTAAGATACAATGAGCAGTTCTTC.